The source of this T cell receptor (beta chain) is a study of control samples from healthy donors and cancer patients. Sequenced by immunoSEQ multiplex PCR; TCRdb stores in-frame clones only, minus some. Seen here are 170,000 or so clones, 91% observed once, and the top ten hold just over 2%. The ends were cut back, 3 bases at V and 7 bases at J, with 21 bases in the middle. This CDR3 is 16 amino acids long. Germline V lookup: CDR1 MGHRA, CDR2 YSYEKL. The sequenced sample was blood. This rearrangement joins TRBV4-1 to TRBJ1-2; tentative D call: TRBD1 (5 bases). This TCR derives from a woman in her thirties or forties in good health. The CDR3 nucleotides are TGCGCCAGCAGCCAGGGGGAGGGAACGCTTTGGGGTGGCTACACCTTC. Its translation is CASSQGEGTLWGGYTF.